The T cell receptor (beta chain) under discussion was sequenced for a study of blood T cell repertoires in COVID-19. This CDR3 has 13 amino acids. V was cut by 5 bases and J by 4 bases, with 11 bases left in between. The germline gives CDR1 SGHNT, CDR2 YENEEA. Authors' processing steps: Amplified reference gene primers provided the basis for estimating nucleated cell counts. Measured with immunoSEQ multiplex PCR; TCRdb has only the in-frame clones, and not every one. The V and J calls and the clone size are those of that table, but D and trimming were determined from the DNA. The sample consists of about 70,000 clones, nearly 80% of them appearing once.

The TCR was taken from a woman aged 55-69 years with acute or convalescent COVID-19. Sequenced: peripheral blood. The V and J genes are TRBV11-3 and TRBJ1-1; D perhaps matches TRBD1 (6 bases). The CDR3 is CASSPRGITEAFF. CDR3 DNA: TGTGCCAGCAGCCCCAGGGGTATCACTGAAGCTTTCTTT. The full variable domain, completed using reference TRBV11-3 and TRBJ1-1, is EAGVVQSPRYKIIEKKQPVAFWCNPISGHNTLYWYLQNLGQGPELLIRYENEEAVDDSQLPKDRFSAERLKGVDSTLKIQPAELGDSAVYLCASSPRGITEAFFGQGTRLTVV.